This TCR beta chain was recovered during a study of blood T cells in healthy people across ages (dated by TCRdb to between 2014 and 2016). Study-wide context: Template switching captured roughly one uniquely barcoded TCR beta cDNA molecule per two T cells in model experiments. Using deep sequencing normalized with unique cDNA molecular identifiers, the study measured how TCR beta repertoire diversity changes with age. Donors were grouped into four age groups: young (average approximately 15 years), middle-aged (about 40), aged (around 56) and long-lived (approximately 78). To avoid experimental bias, donors of different ages were distributed randomly across sequencing lanes. For two donors (one aged 18 to 29 and one aged 80 or older), the study analyzed two additional independent replicas of 1 million unique cDNA reads from the same blood draw.

CDR1 and CDR2, per the germline V gene, are SGHTA and FQGNSA. Relative to germline, V is missing 8 bases and J is missing 7 bases, with 11 bases of the junction outside any gene match. Spanning cysteine to phenylalanine, the CDR3 consists of 14 amino acids. Just CDR3 DNA is preserved here, 42 bases in frame from base 1. Systemically healthy Caucasian individuals from Russia, 39 in total and aged roughly 6 to 95 years, were included as donors. Each donor gave ten milliliters of peripheral blood, collected into EDTA-treated Vacutainer tubes. Ficoll-Paque density-gradient centrifugation was used to isolate PBMCs, with at least 7 million per sample. Trizol reagent was used to extract total RNA from the PBMCs, yielding at least 6 micrograms per sample. For every donor, an aliquot of PBMCs went through flow cytometry to measure the percentages of naive CD45RAhigh/CD27high T cells. On this clonotype itself: Its cognate antigen has yet to be identified. Within one base of it there is no much larger clone, and no base qualities were kept.

General study outcomes and caveats: Compared with the aged group, the long-lived group had more naive CD4+ T cells, fewer expanded clones and increased TCR diversity, a pattern suggesting age selection. A strong correlation was found between observed TCR beta diversity and the percentage of naive T cells measured by flow cytometry. Total diversity estimates from one million sequenced T cells were considered lower bounds and underestimates. Bulk unsorted PBMC profiling prevented conclusive comparison of naive and antigen-experienced compartments. As age increased, observed TCR beta diversity per million T cells dropped in a roughly linear way, and a significant reduction was already evident by age about 36. Because donor CMV infection status was unknown, age-related changes in expanded clonotypes were potentially confounded.

The method behind the library was 5' RACE. The instrument given in TCRdb is Illumina HiSeq 2500. A second PCR of roughly 7 to 11 cycles was performed with a sample-barcoded 5' primer and a J-beta primer mix. A unique molecular identifier was introduced onto each TCR beta cDNA molecule by a template-switch 5' adaptor carrying 12 random nucleotides. At least 2.5 million CDR3-containing paired-end reads were obtained from each sample. First-strand cDNA was synthesized from all RNA with the Mint cDNA synthesis kit, primed by a TRBC-specific oligonucleotide. Following uracil-DNA glycosylase treatment, a first 18-cycle PCR with universal primers M1SS and BC2_uni_R was performed on all cDNA. In the original analysis: Each sample was normalized by randomly selecting 1 million high-quality reads, each carrying a distinct molecular identifier. Reads with shared molecular identifiers were discarded instead of being binned into consensus sequences. MiTCR, run with a Q25 quality threshold and the strictest error-elimination algorithm, handled CDR3 identification, clonotype clustering and error correction. A nonparametric unseen species model using Euler transformation provided a lower-bound estimate of total TCR beta diversity. TCRdb trimmed the raw reads at Q25, called clones with MiXCR and kept productive beta chains. A single entry per CDR3 protein holds the most common genes and DNA from its merged rows. None of the V and J calls come from the authors' own analysis; TCRdb made them. For this sample the table gives approximately 800,000 distinct CDR3 sequences, of which roughly 64% were detected only once. About 20% of the sample rests with the top ten.

This clonotype originated in a man aged 25 to 40 in good health. The V gene is TRBV7-2 and the J gene is TRBJ2-4; TRBD2 agrees with 7 junctional bases. The sequencing input was blood. The CDR3 in this case is CASDNRRGGNIQYF. In nucleotides, the sequence is TGTGCCAGCGATAATCGGAGGGGAGGGAACATTCAGTACTTC. Reference TRBV7-2 and TRBJ2-4 genes cover what lies past the CDR3, so the full variable domain is GAGVSQSPSNKVTEKGKDVELRCDPISGHTALYWYRQSLGQGLEFLIYFQGNSAPDKSGLPSDRFSAERTGGSVSTLTIQRTQQEDSAVYLCASDNRRGGNIQYFGAGTRLSVL.